Presented here are 10 T cell receptor beta chains from one specimen sequenced in a study of OX40 agonist ivuxolimab in advanced cancers. Produced via immunoSEQ multiplex PCR; TCRdb's table is partial and in-frame only. Altogether almost 85,000 clones are present, about 82% being singletons, with the ten largest covering 5.5% to 7.5%. The input for sequencing was CD4+ or CD8+ T cells sorted from blood, taken in a trial of the OX40 agonist ivuxolimab. The source of these receptors is an adult with an advanced solid tumor such as melanoma, head and neck, liver or kidney cancer.

This clone appeared once. The chain is built from TRBV9 and TRBJ2-2; no reliable D call. This CDR3 is 11 amino acids long. The V gene's germline CDR1 is SGDLS and CDR2 YYNGEE. V lost 3 bases to trimming and J lost 7 bases, with 4 bases between them. The CDR3 sequence is CASSGHGELFF. The CDR3 coding sequence is TGTGCCAGCAGCGGCCACGGGGAGCTGTTTTTT.

The chain recombines TRBV5-4 with TRBJ2-7; possible D gene TRBD2, 5 bases. CDR1 and CDR2 from the germline V gene are SGHNT and YYREEE (reference sequence). The V end lost 2 bases, the J end lost 3 bases, and 12 bases lay between the germline ends. The CDR3 consists of 14 residues. The CDR3 DNA reads TGTGCCAGCAGCTTCGAGGGAGTGGACTACGAGCAGTACTTC. This translates into CASSFEGVDYEQYF.

The V call is TRBV7-9, the J call TRBJ1-6; D unclear. The CDR3 runs to 14 residues. CDR1 and CDR2 (germline): SEHNR, FQNEAQ (reference sequence). Trimming took off 5 bases at V and 2 bases at J, with 7 bases between the two ends. CDR3 amino acids: CASSHVTYNSPLHF. As DNA, the CDR3 is TGTGCCAGCAGCCACGTAACCTATAATTCACCCCTCCACTTT.

The chain recombines TRBV7-2 with TRBJ2-3; TRBD2 matches 8 bases. The CDR3 length is 15 residues. Germline lookup yields CDR1 SGHTA and CDR2 FQGNSA. Trimming removed 5 bases from V and 8 bases from J; junction bases left unmatched: 12. CDR3: CASSPTSGGYGTQYF. Written as DNA, the CDR3 is TGTGCCAGCAGCCCCACTAGCGGAGGGTACGGTACGCAGTATTTT.

V gene TRBV7-2 combines with J gene TRBJ1-5; D is undetermined. V lost 2 bases and J 4 bases, leaving 9 bases between the germline ends. Germline V lookup: CDR1 SGHTA, CDR2 FQGNSA. CDR3 length equals 14 residues. The CDR3 DNA is TGTGCCAGCAGCTTAAACAGCCTAAATCAGCCCCAGCATTTT. Amino acid sequence: CASSLNSLNQPQHF.

V usage is TRBV14 and J usage is TRBJ2-1; the match to TRBD1 covers 9 bases. After removal of 6 bases from V and 4 bases from J, the junction contained 7 bases not matched to a gene. This CDR3 spans 15 amino acids. CDR1 is SGHDN and CDR2 is FVKESK in the germline V gene. CDR3 bases: TGTGCCAGCAGTCTTGGGGACAGGGTGTACAATGAGCAGTTCTTC. This codes for CASSLGDRVYNEQFF.

The rearrangement uses TRBV28 and TRBJ2-7; D call uncertain. Trimming cost V 2 bases and J 7 bases, with 6 bases left between them. The CDR3 spans 11 residues. Looked up from germline, CDR1 is MDHEN and CDR2 is SYDVKM. CDR3 loop: CASSLVREQYF. The CDR3 bases are TGTGCCAGCAGTTTAGTCCGGGAGCAGTACTTC.

This chain joins TRBV7-9 and TRBJ1-5, with D possibly matching TRBD1 (6 bases). CDR1 SEHNR and CDR2 FQNEAQ come from the germline V gene (reference sequence). V gave up 5 bases and J gave up 6 bases, with 17 bases separating them. The CDR3 covers 15 residues. The CDR3 reads CASSPRGGGIQPQHF. For the CDR3, the DNA is TGTGCCAGCAGCCCCCGCGGGGGGGGCATTCAGCCCCAGCATTTT.

CDR3 nucleotides: TGTGCCAGCAGCCCCGGGGGCGCTTCAAGCTACGAGCAGTACTTC. Amino acids: CASSPGGASSYEQYF. V gene TRBV4-2 combines with J gene TRBJ2-7; tentatively, D is TRBD1 or TRBD2 (6 bases each). Germline-derived CDR1 and CDR2 are LGHNA and YNFKEQ. V was pared by 4 bases and J by 3 bases, with 16 bases between. The CDR3 extends over 15 amino acids.

The chain recombines TRBV5-1 with TRBJ2-7; maybe TRBD2 (5 bases). Germline assignment: CDR1 SGHRS and CDR2 YFSETQ. This CDR3 has 13 residues. The V end was cut by 1 base, the J end by 2 bases, with 7 bases between. The CDR3 loop reads CASSLNGAYEQYF. Here the CDR3 DNA reads TGCGCCAGCAGCTTGAACGGGGCCTACGAGCAGTACTTC. The variable domain in full, with the rest retrieved from reference TRBV5-1 and TRBJ2-7, is KAGVTQTPRYLIKTRGQQVTLSCSPISGHRSVSWYQQTPGQGLQFLFEYFSETQRNKGNFPGRFSGRQFSNSRSEMNVSTLELGDSALYLCASSLNGAYEQYFGPGTRLTVT.